Listed here are 25 T cell receptor beta chains from one sample, sequenced in a study of follicular helper T cells after annual influenza vaccination. The assay was immunoSEQ multiplex PCR, and TCRdb's table has in-frame clones only and misses some. The sample consists of roughly 7,000 clones, approximately 91% of them appearing once. Time point in this sample: 2015-2016 season, 7 days after influenza vaccination. Here the sequenced sample was CXCR5+ CD38- circulating T follicular helper cells from blood, taken 7 days after influenza vaccination. Subset defined: circulating Tfh, non-naive CD4+CXCR5+PD-1+ (ICOS+CD38+ or ICOS-CD38-). Receptors were obtained from an adult who received the influenza vaccine.

The chain carries TRBV7-9 and TRBJ1-4; TRBD1 matches 7 bases. The V segment lost 5 bases and the J segment 8 bases; nucleotides outside the gene matches: 11. The CDR3 runs 15 residues. The V gene's germline CDR1 is SEHNR and CDR2 FQNEAQ (reference sequence). The CDR3 bases are TGTGCCAGCAGCCCTGGGACAGCTGATGAAGAAAAACTGTTTTTT. Its protein is CASSPGTADEEKLFF.

The rearrangement uses TRBV6-1 and TRBJ2-3, with 7 bases identical to TRBD2. CDR1 and CDR2 (germline): MNHNS, SASEGT. The CDR3 covers 17 residues. With V trimmed by 1 base and J by 2 bases, 9 bases remained unmatched. The CDR3 spells CASSEGFQRDPTDTQYF. In DNA, the CDR3 is TGTGCCAGCAGTGAAGGGTTCCAGCGGGACCCCACAGATACGCAGTATTTT.

The genes are TRBV6-1 and TRBJ2-3; D perhaps matches TRBD2 (6 bases). The V and J ends lost 4 bases and 5 bases respectively, with 13 bases between them. The CDR3 contains 14 residues. Germline CDR1 is MNHNS and CDR2 is SASEGT. The CDR3 loop reads CASSVGTAVDTQYF. CDR3 DNA sequence: TGTGCCAGCAGTGTTGGGACTGCCGTAGATACGCAGTATTTT.

V is TRBV5-1 and J is TRBJ2-1, with 7 bases matching TRBD1. V shed 0 bases, J shed 4 bases, and the junction held 4 bases outside the gene matches. Germline V lookup: CDR1 SGHRS, CDR2 YFSETQ. The CDR3 is made up of 15 amino acids. CDR3 sequence reads: CASSLEGTDYNEQFF. The DNA of the CDR3 is TGCGCCAGCAGCTTGGAAGGGACAGATTACAATGAGCAGTTCTTC.

The chain recombines TRBV30 with TRBJ1-1; 7 nucleotides match TRBD1. Germline values: CDR1 GTSNPN, CDR2 SVGIG (reference sequence). Unmatched junction bases numbered 10, after V lost 3 bases and J lost 3 bases. This CDR3 contains 15 residues. CDR3 region: CAWSTGDGGDTEAFF. In nucleotides, the CDR3 is TGTGCCTGGAGCACAGGGGATGGTGGGGACACTGAAGCTTTCTTT.

The chain has TRBV28 and TRBJ1-5, with a weak D call TRBD1 (5 bases). The V gene lost 5 bases and the J gene lost 2 bases, with 10 bases spanning the gap. There are 14 residues in the CDR3. Germline V gene data show CDR1 as MDHEN and CDR2 as SYDVKM. The CDR3 is CASSIRGGNQPQHF. The CDR3 DNA sequence: TGTGCCAGCAGTATTAGAGGGGGCAATCAGCCCCAGCATTTT.

The rearrangement joins TRBV6-5 to TRBJ1-1; D is undetermined. Trimming cost V 2 bases and J 0 bases, with 7 bases left between them. The germline V gene has CDR1 MNHEY and CDR2 SVGAGI. The CDR3 length is 14 residues. The CDR3 DNA sequence: TGTGCCAGCAGTTACGGCCAGTTGAACACTGAAGCTTTCTTT. Translated: CASSYGQLNTEAFF.

There are a few counts of this clone. The chain is built from TRBV13 and TRBJ2-7; D remains ambiguous. Per germline, CDR1 PRHDT and CDR2 FYEKMQ (reference sequence). The germline V and J ends were trimmed by 0 bases and 4 bases, with 7 bases remaining between them. This CDR3 spans 13 amino acids. CDR3 nucleotide sequence: TGTGCCAGCAGCTTAGGTATGCCTTACGAGCAGTACTTC. Its translation: CASSLGMPYEQYF.

The chain has TRBV30 and TRBJ2-3; D gene ambiguous. The V end lost 0 bases, the J end lost 2 bases, and 6 bases lay between the germline ends. Germline V gene lookup returns CDR1 GTSNPN and CDR2 SVGIG (reference sequence). This CDR3 contains 13 residues. The CDR3 reads CAWSVKLTDTQYF. The CDR3 DNA reads as TGTGCCTGGAGTGTAAAGCTCACAGATACGCAGTATTTT.

The chain is built from TRBV7-8 and TRBJ2-3; the D is unclear. The germline V and J ends were trimmed by 5 bases and 5 bases, with 5 bases remaining between them. Germline V gene lookup returns CDR1 SGHVS and CDR2 FQNEAQ. CDR3 size: 11 residues. The CDR3 sequence: CASSPRDTQYF. The CDR3 DNA is TGTGCCAGCAGCCCCCGAGATACGCAGTATTTT. Filled out from reference TRBV7-8 and TRBJ2-3, the complete variable domain reads GAGVSQSPRYKVAKRGQDVALRCDPISGHVSLFWYQQALGQGPEFLTYFQNEAQLDKSGLPSDRFFAERPEGSVSTLKIQRTQQEDSAVYLCASSPRDTQYFGPGTRLTVL.

This chain links TRBV4-1 with TRBJ1-5, with unresolved D. V gave up 3 bases and J gave up 1 base, with 16 bases separating them. Germline CDR1 is MGHRA and CDR2 is YSYEKL. CDR3 length: 17 residues. The CDR3 DNA is TGCGCCAGCAGCCAGGGTCCCGGACTCCGGAGCAATCAGCCCCAGCATTTT. Protein sequence: CASSQGPGLRSNQPQHF.

V usage is TRBV15 and J usage is TRBJ1-1; maybe TRBD1 (5 bases). The CDR3 contains 15 residues. V dropped 0 bases and J dropped 3 bases, with 11 bases sitting between them. CDR1 LNHNV and CDR2 YYDKDF come from the germline V gene (reference sequence). CDR3: CATSRDNLGDTEAFF. The CDR3 nucleotides are TGTGCCACCAGCAGAGATAATCTAGGGGACACTGAAGCTTTCTTT.

The V call is TRBV21-1, the J call TRBJ2-3; the D call TRBD2 from the table was never checked on the DNA. TRBV21-1 represents a pseudogene. The CDR3 has 17 amino acids. DNA of the CDR3: TGTGCCAGCAGCAAAGGAGGGGTCAGGCGGGACGCAGATACGCAGTATTTT. Its translation is CASSKGGVRRDADTQYF.

The rearrangement uses TRBV2 and TRBJ2-3; TRBD1 might be the D (6 bases). The CDR3 sequence is 15 residues long. From germline, CDR1 is SNHLY and CDR2 FYNNEI. With 5 bases removed from V and 3 bases from J, the gap between germline ends came to 15 bases. The CDR3 nucleotides are TGTGCCAGCAGTCCAGGACCAGGGGAGACAGATACGCAGTATTTT. Translation: CASSPGPGETDTQYF.

The chain carries TRBV5-1 and TRBJ2-5; D ambiguous. From germline, CDR1 is SGHRS and CDR2 YFSETQ. The V gene lost 0 bases and the J gene lost 4 bases, with 19 bases spanning the gap. CDR3 length: 17 amino acids. DNA for the CDR3: TGCGCCAGCAGCTTGGGGCAAGGGCTTTCGTTGTCAGAGACCCAGTACTTC. Protein product: CASSLGQGLSLSETQYF. Variable domain in full (rest from reference TRBV5-1 and TRBJ2-5): KAGVTQTPRYLIKTRGQQVTLSCSPISGHRSVSWYQQTPGQGLQFLFEYFSETQRNKGNFPGRFSGRQFSNSRSEMNVSTLELGDSALYLCASSLGQGLSLSETQYFGPGTRLLVL.

The genes are TRBV19 and TRBJ1-2, with D unclear. Germline V gene sequence: CDR1 LNHDA, CDR2 SQIVND (reference sequence). The length of the CDR3 is 11 residues. Trimming pared 6 bases from V and 8 bases from J, leaving 10 bases between. The CDR3 DNA reads TGTGCCAGTAGCGTTGCGAGGGGCTACACCTTC. Translating gives CASSVARGYTF.

The chain combines TRBV9 with TRBJ1-2; D is undetermined. V was cut by 1 base and J by 1 base, with 5 bases left in between. The CDR3 spans 13 residues. CDR1 is SGDLS and CDR2 is YYNGEE in the germline V gene. The CDR3 region is CASSVNSNYGYTF. The CDR3 DNA reads TGTGCCAGCAGCGTAAACAGTAACTATGGCTACACCTTC.

The chain is built from TRBV7-8 and TRBJ1-1; D ambiguous. The V end was cut by 4 bases, the J end by 1 base, with 4 bases between. This CDR3 region has 12 residues. Germline-derived CDR1 and CDR2 are SGHVS and FQNEAQ. CDR3 nucleotides: TGTGCCAGCAGCTGGCGGAACACTGAAGCTTTCTTT. This codes for CASSWRNTEAFF.

The V and J genes are TRBV6-6 and TRBJ2-1, with D tentatively TRBD2 (5 bases). The V and J ends lost 2 bases and 9 bases respectively, with 5 bases between them. CDR1 is MNHNY, CDR2 SVGAGI, per germline (reference sequence). The CDR3 consists of 11 residues. The CDR3 region has the DNA TGTGCCAGCAGTTACCGGGGTGAGCAGTTCTTC. Translated: CASSYRGEQFF.

V usage is TRBV11-2 and J usage is TRBJ2-7; no definite D call. CDR3 size: 15 residues. Germline CDR1 SGHAT, CDR2 FQNNGV. The V end lost 5 bases, the J end lost 0 bases, and 14 bases lay between the germline ends. CDR3 nucleotides: TGTGCCAGCAGCCGTACGGCTCCCAGCTCCTACGAGCAGTACTTC. Translated: CASSRTAPSSYEQYF.

This clone has just one count. The chain is built from TRBV30 and TRBJ1-2; possible D gene TRBD1, 5 bases. The germline V gene has CDR1 GTSNPN and CDR2 SVGIG (reference sequence). V was cut by 3 bases and J by 6 bases, with 5 bases left in between. This CDR3 is built from 10 residues. CDR3 protein: CAWRGHGYTF. The CDR3 DNA follows: TGTGCCTGGAGGGGGCATGGCTACACCTTC.

The V gene is TRBV5-6, the J gene TRBJ1-2, with D perhaps TRBD1 (6 bases). Trimming stripped 4 bases from V and 1 base from J, with 17 bases between. Germline loops: CDR1 SGHDT, CDR2 YYEEEE. The CDR3 is 16 residues long. The CDR3 nucleotides read TGTGCCAGCAGCCCGGGACACGGAGATCATAACTATGGCTACACCTTC. It translates to CASSPGHGDHNYGYTF.

Written as DNA, the CDR3 is TGTGCCAGCTCACCCCCCGGGGGCTGGGAAAAACTGTTTTTT. Its translation is CASSPPGGWEKLFF. The chain combines TRBV18 with TRBJ1-4; a weak D match, TRBD1 (6 bases). There are 14 residues in the CDR3. Germline CDR1 KGHSH, CDR2 LQKENI. V was trimmed by 3 bases and J by 8 bases, leaving 13 bases between them.

CDR3 amino acids: CASSVQTDTEAFF. CDR3 bases: TGTGCCAGCAGTGTGCAGACCGACACTGAAGCTTTCTTT. The J gene is TRBJ1-1, the V gene TRBV6-4, with D unresolved. The CDR3 runs 13 residues. Trimming removed 4 bases at V and 3 bases at J, with 9 bases between. Germline CDR1 is MRHNA and CDR2 is SNTAGT.

The V and J genes are TRBV29-1 and TRBJ1-4; TRBD1 is a possible D gene (6 bases). The CDR3 is 12 amino acids. The V end lost 7 bases, the J end lost 6 bases, and 12 bases lay between the germline ends. Germline CDR1 and CDR2: SQVTM and ANQGSEA. The CDR3 nucleotides read TGCAGCGCTGAGGGGGATGATGAAAAACTGTTTTTT. Translation gives CSAEGDDEKLFF.